The rows below give T cell receptor beta chains drawn from one sample of a study of regulatory T cells in long-lasting Graves disease. TCRdb ran MiXCR on the multiplex PCR reads and lists one entry per CDR3 protein. The sample has approximately 310,000 distinct CDR3 sequences, approximately 20% seen once. The specimen comprised peripheral blood mononuclear cells (PBMCs), sampled at new diagnosis, from a patient treated with antithyroid drugs. All receptors come from a female donor with Graves disease. Each CDR3 is given with its conserved first and last residue. The D gene is left open where the match is weak. Not every row has a clone size; where given, it reads once, few, many or a size class.

abundance: many; j_gene: TRBJ2-7; d_gene: -; v_gene: TRBV9; CDR3nt: TGTGCCAGCAGCCCCCAATCCGGGGTAAGCTCCTACGAGCAGTACTTC; CDR3aa: CASSPQSGVSSYEQYF
abundance: few; j_gene: TRBJ1-5; d_gene: -; v_gene: TRBV6-1; CDR3nt: TGTGCCAGCAGTACGAATCAGCCCCAGCATTTT; CDR3aa: CASSTNQPQHF
abundance: few; j_gene: TRBJ2-1; d_gene: -; v_gene: TRBV7-8; CDR3nt: TGTGCCAGCAGCCCTGTTTGGGCGGGAAATGAGCAGTTCTTC; CDR3aa: CASSPVWAGNEQFF
abundance: many; j_gene: TRBJ1-1; d_gene: -; v_gene: TRBV11-2; CDR3nt: TGTACCAGCAGCCGGAGACCTAGGGATGGAGCTTTCTTT; CDR3aa: CTSSRRPRDGAFF
abundance: many; j_gene: TRBJ2-7; d_gene: -; v_gene: TRBV5-1; CDR3nt: TGCGCCAGCAGTATCACCCACGAGCAGTACTTC; CDR3aa: CASSITHEQYF
abundance: many; j_gene: TRBJ1-4; d_gene: -; v_gene: TRBV5-1; CDR3nt: TGCGCCAGCAGCTCGATTACCCCTGGACGTGGGGCTCCTAATGAAAAACTGTTTTTT; CDR3aa: CASSSITPGRGAPNEKLFF
abundance: once; j_gene: TRBJ2-7; d_gene: -; v_gene: TRBV3-1; CDR3nt: TGTGCCAGCAGCCAGCAGCAGTTGATTGGCTACGAGCAGTACTTC; CDR3aa: CASSQQQLIGYEQYF
abundance: -; j_gene: TRBJ2-5; d_gene: TRBD2; v_gene: TRBV5-1; CDR3nt: TGCGCCAGCAGCTTGGTTGGGACTAACCAAGAGACCCAGTACTTC; CDR3aa: CASSLVGTNQETQYF
abundance: -; j_gene: TRBJ2-3; d_gene: -; v_gene: TRBV12-3/TRBV12-4; CDR3nt: TGTGCCAGCAGGACGGTAGAGACTAGCACAGATACGCAGTATTTT; CDR3aa: CASRTVETSTDTQYF
abundance: many; j_gene: TRBJ2-7; d_gene: -; v_gene: TRBV11-3; CDR3nt: TGTGCCAGCAGCTTAGCGGGAGACTACGAGCAGTACTTC; CDR3aa: CASSLAGDYEQYF
abundance: many; j_gene: TRBJ2-7; d_gene: -; v_gene: TRBV7-3; CDR3nt: TGTGCCAGCAGCTTAAGGCTTGAGGGCGAGCAGTACTTC; CDR3aa: CASSLRLEGEQYF
abundance: many; j_gene: TRBJ1-4; d_gene: TRBD1; v_gene: TRBV2; CDR3nt: TGTGCCAGCCGACAGGGTCATGAAAAACTGTTTTTT; CDR3aa: CASRQGHEKLFF
abundance: many; j_gene: TRBJ2-7; d_gene: -; v_gene: TRBV7-9; CDR3nt: TGTGCCAGCAGCTTAGGGGTTTGGGGATCGGGCTCCTACGAGCAGTACTTC; CDR3aa: CASSLGVWGSGSYEQYF
abundance: many; j_gene: TRBJ1-4; d_gene: -; v_gene: TRBV2; CDR3nt: TGTGCCAGCACGGGTCAGAGAGATGAAAAACTGTTTTTT; CDR3aa: CASTGQRDEKLFF
abundance: many; j_gene: TRBJ2-4; d_gene: -; v_gene: TRBV6-5; CDR3nt: TGTGCCAGCAGTTACTCGACAGTGCGGGACGGAAACATTCAGTACTTC; CDR3aa: CASSYSTVRDGNIQYF
abundance: many; j_gene: TRBJ2-3; d_gene: -; v_gene: TRBV29-1; CDR3nt: TGCAGCGCAGAATCGGGGCCTCAAGATACGCAGTATTTT; CDR3aa: CSAESGPQDTQYF
abundance: few; j_gene: TRBJ1-3; d_gene: -; v_gene: TRBV6-1; CDR3nt: TGTGCCAGCAGTGAAAGAGGGGCAAGCTCTGGAAACACCATATATTTT; CDR3aa: CASSERGASSGNTIYF
abundance: -; j_gene: TRBJ1-4; d_gene: -; v_gene: TRBV28; CDR3nt: TGTGCCAGCAATGAGGGGTTTAATGAAAAACTGTTTTTT; CDR3aa: CASNEGFNEKLFF
abundance: -; j_gene: TRBJ1-2; d_gene: -; v_gene: TRBV5-6; CDR3nt: TGTGCCAGCAGCCGAGGCAGGTTCAGGGACGATGGCTACACCTTC; CDR3aa: CASSRGRFRDDGYTF
abundance: -; j_gene: TRBJ2-3; d_gene: -; v_gene: TRBV12-5; CDR3nt: TGTGCTAGTGGTTCCCCTAACACGGGACCAGGTAGCACAGATACGCAGTATTTT; CDR3aa: CASGSPNTGPGSTDTQYF
abundance: few; j_gene: TRBJ1-6; d_gene: -; v_gene: TRBV7-8; CDR3nt: TGTGCCAGCAGCCATGACCGGGCCAGTAATTCACCCCTCCACTTT; CDR3aa: CASSHDRASNSPLHF
abundance: many; j_gene: TRBJ2-1; d_gene: -; v_gene: TRBV20-1; CDR3nt: TGCAGTGCTAGCGGGATTGTGAGCGAGGAGAACTACAATGAGCAGTTCTTC; CDR3aa: CSASGIVSEENYNEQFF
abundance: few; j_gene: TRBJ2-6; d_gene: TRBD1; v_gene: TRBV20-1; CDR3nt: TGCAGTGCACCGGGACAGGGTGGTTCTGGGGCCAACGTCCTGACTTTC; CDR3aa: CSAPGQGGSGANVLTF
abundance: -; j_gene: TRBJ1-5; d_gene: -; v_gene: TRBV12-3/TRBV12-4; CDR3nt: TGTGCCAGCAGTTTAATAGGAAGCAATCAGCCCCAGCATTTT; CDR3aa: CASSLIGSNQPQHF
abundance: many; j_gene: TRBJ1-1; d_gene: -; v_gene: TRBV19; CDR3nt: TGTGCCAGTCAACCGCGGACCGGACCGGGGTACACTGAAGCTTTCTTT; CDR3aa: CASQPRTGPGYTEAFF
abundance: many; j_gene: TRBJ1-1; d_gene: -; v_gene: TRBV10-3; CDR3nt: TGTGCCATCGGCGACGGGCTGAGCACTGAAGCTTTCTTT; CDR3aa: CAIGDGLSTEAFF
abundance: many; j_gene: TRBJ1-1; d_gene: -; v_gene: TRBV27; CDR3nt: TGTGCCAGCAGTAAGCGAAGGGGTGTCATGAACACTGAAGCTTTCTTT; CDR3aa: CASSKRRGVMNTEAFF
abundance: few; j_gene: TRBJ2-5; d_gene: -; v_gene: TRBV11-3; CDR3nt: TGTGCCAGCAGCAAGGACCGCCAAGAGACCCAGTACTTC; CDR3aa: CASSKDRQETQYF
abundance: many; j_gene: TRBJ1-4; d_gene: -; v_gene: TRBV12-3/TRBV12-4; CDR3nt: TGTGCCAGCAGCTCTGACGACGAAAAACTGTTTTTT; CDR3aa: CASSSDDEKLFF
abundance: -; j_gene: TRBJ2-7; d_gene: TRBD2; v_gene: TRBV6-5; CDR3nt: TGTGCCAGCAGATACGTTCTCGGACTAGCGGGAGACGGCGAGCAGTACTTC; CDR3aa: CASRYVLGLAGDGEQYF
abundance: many; j_gene: TRBJ2-1; d_gene: -; v_gene: TRBV12-3/TRBV12-4; CDR3nt: TGTGCCAGCAGGCTTGAGGGGATCCCGTACAATGAGCAGTTCTTC; CDR3aa: CASRLEGIPYNEQFF
abundance: few; j_gene: TRBJ2-1; d_gene: -; v_gene: TRBV29-1; CDR3nt: TGCAGCGGGGCGAGCTCCTACAATGAGCAGTTCTTC; CDR3aa: CSGASSYNEQFF
abundance: -; j_gene: TRBJ1-4; d_gene: -; v_gene: TRBV7-9; CDR3nt: TGTGCCAGCAGCGAAGGGACCGGGCGGTCTAATGAAAAACTGTTTTTT; CDR3aa: CASSEGTGRSNEKLFF
abundance: many; j_gene: TRBJ1-2; d_gene: -; v_gene: TRBV12-3/TRBV12-4; CDR3nt: TGTGCCAGCAGTTTAGGTCGGATCTATGGCTACACCTTC; CDR3aa: CASSLGRIYGYTF
abundance: many; j_gene: TRBJ2-7; d_gene: -; v_gene: TRBV30; CDR3nt: TGTGCCTGGAGGCCCCTCGGGGGTTCCTACGAGCAGTACTTC; CDR3aa: CAWRPLGGSYEQYF
abundance: many; j_gene: TRBJ2-3; d_gene: -; v_gene: TRBV11-2; CDR3nt: TGTGCCAGCAGCTCGGCTACTAGCACAGATACGCAGTATTTT; CDR3aa: CASSSATSTDTQYF
abundance: many; j_gene: TRBJ1-1; d_gene: TRBD1; v_gene: TRBV11-2; CDR3nt: TGTGCCAGCAGCTTAGTCCGCCCGGGACAGGGGTTCTTTAGGAGTGAAGCTTTCTTT; CDR3aa: CASSLVRPGQGFFRSEAFF
abundance: many; j_gene: TRBJ2-7; d_gene: -; v_gene: TRBV3-1; CDR3nt: TGTGCCAGCAGCCAGGGGGATTTCTACGAGCAGTACTTC; CDR3aa: CASSQGDFYEQYF
abundance: many; j_gene: TRBJ1-1; d_gene: -; v_gene: TRBV3-1; CDR3nt: TGTGCCAGCAGCCCGGATCCTTCACGTGAAGCTTTCTTT; CDR3aa: CASSPDPSREAFF
abundance: -; j_gene: TRBJ1-5; d_gene: -; v_gene: TRBV7-9; CDR3nt: TGTGCCAGCAGCTTAAATGCAGGGGCCAATCAGCCCCAGCATTTT; CDR3aa: CASSLNAGANQPQHF
abundance: few; j_gene: TRBJ2-2; d_gene: -; v_gene: TRBV5-1; CDR3nt: TGCGCCAGCAGCTTTTCAGGGGCGGTCGGGGAGCTGTTTTTT; CDR3aa: CASSFSGAVGELFF
abundance: many; j_gene: TRBJ2-5; d_gene: TRBD2; v_gene: TRBV2; CDR3nt: TGTGCCAGCAGAGAGCGGGACGCCAACCAAGAGACCCAGTACTTC; CDR3aa: CASRERDANQETQYF